Reported below is one T cell receptor beta chain. TCRdb passed the RT-PCR reads through MiXCR, listing each CDR3 protein once. This sample yields about 680,000 distinct CDR3 sequences, of which 13% to 15% are seen a single time; 3.6% belongs to the top ten. The CDR3 is made up of 18 amino acids. CDR1 and CDR2 (germline): DFQATT, SNEGSKA (reference sequence). Trimming removed 0 bases from V and 0 bases from J, with 15 bases in between. What was sequenced was memory CD4+ T cells from blood. This chain joins TRBV20-1 and TRBJ1-6; a possible D gene is TRBD1 (6 bases). This clonotype originated in a female donor in good health, serving as a healthy control. In DNA form, the CDR3 reads TGCAGTGCTAGAGACGGGACACTTGTTAGCTCCTATAATTCACCCCTCCACTTT. Protein: CSARDGTLVSSYNSPLHF.